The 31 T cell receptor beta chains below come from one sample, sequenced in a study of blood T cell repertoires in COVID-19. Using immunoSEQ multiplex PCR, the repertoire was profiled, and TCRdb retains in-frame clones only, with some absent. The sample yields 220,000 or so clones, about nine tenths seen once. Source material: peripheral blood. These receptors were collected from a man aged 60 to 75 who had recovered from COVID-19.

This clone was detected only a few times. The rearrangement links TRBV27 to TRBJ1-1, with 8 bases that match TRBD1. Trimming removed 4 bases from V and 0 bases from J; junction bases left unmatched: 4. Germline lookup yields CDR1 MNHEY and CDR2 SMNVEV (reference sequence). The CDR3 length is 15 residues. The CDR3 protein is CASSYSTGVNTEAFF. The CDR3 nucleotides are TGTGCCAGCAGTTACTCGACAGGGGTGAACACTGAAGCTTTCTTT.

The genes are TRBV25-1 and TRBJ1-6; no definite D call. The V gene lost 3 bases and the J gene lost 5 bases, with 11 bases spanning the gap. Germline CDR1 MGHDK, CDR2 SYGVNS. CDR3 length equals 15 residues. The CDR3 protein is CASSDYLRDNSPLHF. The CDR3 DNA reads TGTGCCAGCAGTGACTATTTGCGGGATAATTCACCCCTCCACTTT.

The CDR3 nucleotides read TGCGCCAGCAGGACTTCGGCGGGACAGGCCACTGAAGCTTTCTTT. This gives the protein CASRTSAGQATEAFF. The V and J genes are TRBV10-1 and TRBJ1-1, with 8 bases aligning to TRBD1. The CDR3 contains 15 residues. Germline loops: CDR1 WNHNN, CDR2 SYGVQD (reference sequence). V shed 6 bases, J shed 4 bases, and the junction held 10 bases outside the gene matches.

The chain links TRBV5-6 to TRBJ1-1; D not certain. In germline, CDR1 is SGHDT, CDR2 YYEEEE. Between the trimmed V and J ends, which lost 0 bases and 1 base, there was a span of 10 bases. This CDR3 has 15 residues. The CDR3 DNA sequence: TGTGCCAGCAGCTTGGCACCCCGGGGGAACACTGAAGCTTTCTTT. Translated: CASSLAPRGNTEAFF.

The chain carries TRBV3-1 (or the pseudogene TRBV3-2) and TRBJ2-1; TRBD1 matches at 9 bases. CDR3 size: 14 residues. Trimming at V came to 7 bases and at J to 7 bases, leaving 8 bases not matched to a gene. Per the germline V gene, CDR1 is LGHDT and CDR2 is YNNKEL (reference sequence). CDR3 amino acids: CASTGDRARNEQFF. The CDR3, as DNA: TGTGCCAGCACCGGGGACAGGGCTCGGAATGAGCAGTTCTTC.

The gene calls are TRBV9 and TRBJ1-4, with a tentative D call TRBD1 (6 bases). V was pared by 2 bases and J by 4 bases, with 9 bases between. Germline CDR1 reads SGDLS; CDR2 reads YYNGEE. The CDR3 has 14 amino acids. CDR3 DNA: TGTGCCAGCAGCGTGGACAGACATAATGAAAAACTGTTTTTT. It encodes CASSVDRHNEKLFF. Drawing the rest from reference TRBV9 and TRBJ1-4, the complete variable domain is DSGVTQTPKHLITATGQRVTLRCSPRSGDLSVYWYQQSLDQGLQFLIQYYNGEERAKGNILERFSAQQFPDLHSELNLSSLELGDSALYFCASSVDRHNEKLFFGSGTQLSVL.

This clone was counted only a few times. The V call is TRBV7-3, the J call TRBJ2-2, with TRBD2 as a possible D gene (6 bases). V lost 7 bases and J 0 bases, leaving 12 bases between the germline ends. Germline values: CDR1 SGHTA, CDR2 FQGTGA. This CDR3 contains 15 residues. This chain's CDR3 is CASNPAGANTGELFF. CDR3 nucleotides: TGTGCCAGCAACCCAGCGGGCGCGAACACCGGGGAGCTGTTTTTT.

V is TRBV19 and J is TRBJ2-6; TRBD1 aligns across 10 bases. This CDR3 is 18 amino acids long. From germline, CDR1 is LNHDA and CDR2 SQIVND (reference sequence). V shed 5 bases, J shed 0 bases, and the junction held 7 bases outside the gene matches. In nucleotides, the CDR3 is TGTGCCAGTAGTCCCCGACAGGGGGCCATCTCTGGGGCCAACGTCCTGACTTTC. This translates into CASSPRQGAISGANVLTF. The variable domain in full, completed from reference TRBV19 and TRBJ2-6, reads DGGITQSPKYLFRKEGQNVTLSCEQNLNHDAMYWYRQDPGQGLRLIYYSQIVNDFQKGDIAEGYSVSREKKESFPLTVTSAQKNPTAFYLCASSPRQGAISGANVLTFGAGSRLTVL.

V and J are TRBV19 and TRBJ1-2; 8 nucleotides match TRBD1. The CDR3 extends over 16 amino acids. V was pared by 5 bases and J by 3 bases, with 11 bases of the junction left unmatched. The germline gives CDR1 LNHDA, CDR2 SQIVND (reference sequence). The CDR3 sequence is CASSVKGTGGDYGYTF. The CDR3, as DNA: TGTGCCAGTAGTGTCAAAGGGACAGGCGGTGACTATGGCTACACCTTC.

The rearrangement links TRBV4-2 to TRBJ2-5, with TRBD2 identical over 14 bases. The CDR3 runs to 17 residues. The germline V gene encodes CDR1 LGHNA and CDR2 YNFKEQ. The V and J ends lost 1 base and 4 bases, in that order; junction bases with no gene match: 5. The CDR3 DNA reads TGTGCCAGCAGCCAAGGACTAGCGGGGGGGCTGGCAGAGACCCAGTACTTC. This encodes CASSQGLAGGLAETQYF.

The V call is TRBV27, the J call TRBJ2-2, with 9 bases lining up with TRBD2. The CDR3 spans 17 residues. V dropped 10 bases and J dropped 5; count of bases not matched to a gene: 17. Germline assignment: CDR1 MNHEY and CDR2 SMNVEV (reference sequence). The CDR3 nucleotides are TGTGCCACCCTAGATTGGTCGCGGGGGGGGCGAACCGGGGAGCTGTTTTTT. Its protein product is CATLDWSRGGRTGELFF.

Written as DNA, the CDR3 is TGTGCCAGCCAACCAGGGTCTCTAGCCAAAAACATTCAGTACTTC. Its translation: CASQPGSLAKNIQYF. The genes are TRBV18 and TRBJ2-4; possible D gene TRBD1, 5 bases. There are 15 residues in the CDR3. In germline, CDR1 is KGHSH, CDR2 LQKENI. V was trimmed by 8 bases and J by 0 bases, leaving 14 bases between them.

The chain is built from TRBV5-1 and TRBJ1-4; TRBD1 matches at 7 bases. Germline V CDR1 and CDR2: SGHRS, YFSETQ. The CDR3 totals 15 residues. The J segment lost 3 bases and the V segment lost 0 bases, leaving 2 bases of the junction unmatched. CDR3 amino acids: CASSLEGQPNEKLFF. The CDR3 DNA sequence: TGCGCCAGCAGCTTGGAGGGACAGCCTAATGAAAAACTGTTTTTT.

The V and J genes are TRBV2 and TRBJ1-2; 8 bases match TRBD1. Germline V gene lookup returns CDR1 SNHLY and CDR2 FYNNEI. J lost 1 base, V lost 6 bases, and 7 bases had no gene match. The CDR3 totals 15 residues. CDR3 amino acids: CASSGQGTINYGYTF. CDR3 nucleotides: TGTGCCAGCAGCGGACAGGGTACTATTAACTATGGCTACACCTTC.

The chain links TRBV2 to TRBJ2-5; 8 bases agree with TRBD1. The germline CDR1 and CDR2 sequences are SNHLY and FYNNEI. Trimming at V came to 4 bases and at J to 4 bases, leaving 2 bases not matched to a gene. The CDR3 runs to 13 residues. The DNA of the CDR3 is TGTGCCAGCAGTGGGGGGACAGGAGAGACCCAGTACTTC. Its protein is CASSGGTGETQYF.

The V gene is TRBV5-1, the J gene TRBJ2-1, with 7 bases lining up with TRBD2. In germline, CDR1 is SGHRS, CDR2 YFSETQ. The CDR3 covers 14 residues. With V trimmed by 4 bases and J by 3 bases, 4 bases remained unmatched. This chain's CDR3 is CASSRGDGYNEQFF. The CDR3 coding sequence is TGCGCCAGCAGCCGGGGGGACGGCTACAATGAGCAGTTCTTC.

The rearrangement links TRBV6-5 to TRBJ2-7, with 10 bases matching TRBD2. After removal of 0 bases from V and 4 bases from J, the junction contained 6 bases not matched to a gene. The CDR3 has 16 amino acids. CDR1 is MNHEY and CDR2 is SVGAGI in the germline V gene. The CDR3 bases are TGTGCCAGCAGTTACTCGTCCCCTAGCGGGGGATACGAGCAGTACTTC. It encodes CASSYSSPSGGYEQYF.

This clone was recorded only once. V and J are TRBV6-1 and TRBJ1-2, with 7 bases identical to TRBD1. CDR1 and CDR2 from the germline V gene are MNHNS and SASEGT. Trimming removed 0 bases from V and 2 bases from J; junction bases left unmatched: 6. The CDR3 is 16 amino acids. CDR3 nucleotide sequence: TGTGCCAGCAGTGAAGCGGGGACAGCAGGCAACTATGGCTACACCTTC. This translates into CASSEAGTAGNYGYTF.

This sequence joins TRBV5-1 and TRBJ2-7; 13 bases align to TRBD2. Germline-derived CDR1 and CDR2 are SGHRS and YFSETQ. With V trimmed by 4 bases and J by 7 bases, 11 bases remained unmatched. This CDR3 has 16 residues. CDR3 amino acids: CASSTGLAGALGEQYF. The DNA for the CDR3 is TGCGCCAGCAGCACCGGACTAGCGGGGGCCCTGGGAGAGCAGTACTTC.

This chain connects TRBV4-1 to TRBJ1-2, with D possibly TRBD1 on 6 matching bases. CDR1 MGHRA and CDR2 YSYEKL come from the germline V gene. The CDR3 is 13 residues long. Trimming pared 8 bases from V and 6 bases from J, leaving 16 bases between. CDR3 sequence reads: CASSRRQDDGYTF. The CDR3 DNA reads TGCGCCAGCTCTAGGCGACAGGATGATGGCTACACCTTC.

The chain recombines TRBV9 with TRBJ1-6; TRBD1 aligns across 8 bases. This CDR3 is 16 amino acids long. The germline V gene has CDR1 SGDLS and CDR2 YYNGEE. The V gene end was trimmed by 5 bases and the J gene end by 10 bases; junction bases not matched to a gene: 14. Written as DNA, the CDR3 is TGTGCCAGCAGTCGAGGGGGTGGACAGGGTTCCTCACCCCTCCACTTT. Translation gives CASSRGGGQGSSPLHF. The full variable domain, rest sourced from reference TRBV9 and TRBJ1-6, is DSGVTQTPKHLITATGQRVTLRCSPRSGDLSVYWYQQSLDQGLQFLIQYYNGEERAKGNILERFSAQQFPDLHSELNLSSLELGDSALYFCASSRGGGQGSSPLHFGNGTRLTVT.

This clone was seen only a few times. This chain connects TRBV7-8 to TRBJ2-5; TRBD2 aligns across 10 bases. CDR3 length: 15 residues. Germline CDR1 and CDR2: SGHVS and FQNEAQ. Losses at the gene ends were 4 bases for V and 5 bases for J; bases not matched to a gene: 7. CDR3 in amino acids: CASSSERGGRETQYF. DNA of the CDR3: TGTGCCAGCAGCTCGGAGCGGGGGGGCCGCGAGACCCAGTACTTC. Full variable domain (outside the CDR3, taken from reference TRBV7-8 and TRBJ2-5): GAGVSQSPRYKVAKRGQDVALRCDPISGHVSLFWYQQALGQGPEFLTYFQNEAQLDKSGLPSDRFFAERPEGSVSTLKIQRTQQEDSAVYLCASSSERGGRETQYFGPGTRLLVL.

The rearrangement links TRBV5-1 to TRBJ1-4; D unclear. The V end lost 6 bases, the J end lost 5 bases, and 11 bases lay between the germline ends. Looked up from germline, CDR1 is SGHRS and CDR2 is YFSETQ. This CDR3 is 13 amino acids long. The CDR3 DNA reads TGCGCCAGCACTAATCCCGGGAATGAAAAACTGTTTTTT. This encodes CASTNPGNEKLFF.

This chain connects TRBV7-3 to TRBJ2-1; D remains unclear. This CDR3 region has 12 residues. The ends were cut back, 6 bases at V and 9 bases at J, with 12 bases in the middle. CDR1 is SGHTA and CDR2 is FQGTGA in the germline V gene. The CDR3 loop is CASSFTPGEQFF. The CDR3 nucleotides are TGTGCCAGCAGTTTTACCCCGGGTGAGCAGTTCTTC.

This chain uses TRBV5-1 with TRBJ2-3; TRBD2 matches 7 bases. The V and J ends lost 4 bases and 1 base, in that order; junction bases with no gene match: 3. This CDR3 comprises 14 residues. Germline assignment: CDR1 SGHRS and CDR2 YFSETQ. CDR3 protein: CASSSTSGTDTQYF. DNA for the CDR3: TGCGCCAGCAGCAGTACTAGCGGCACAGATACGCAGTATTTT.

DNA for the CDR3: TGTGCCAGCAGTCTGGACAGGAGCACAGATACGCAGTATTTT. Protein: CASSLDRSTDTQYF. The chain employs TRBV6-4 and TRBJ2-3; 7 bases agree with TRBD1. Germline V gives CDR1 MRHNA, CDR2 SNTAGT. The CDR3 contains 14 residues. V shed 5 bases and J 0 bases; nucleotides not matched to a gene: 2.

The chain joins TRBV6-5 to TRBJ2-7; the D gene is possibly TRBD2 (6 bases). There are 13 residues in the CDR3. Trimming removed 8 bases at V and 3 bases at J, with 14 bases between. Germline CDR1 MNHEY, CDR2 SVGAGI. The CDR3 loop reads CASGGTGFYEQYF. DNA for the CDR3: TGTGCCAGCGGGGGGACTGGATTCTACGAGCAGTACTTC.

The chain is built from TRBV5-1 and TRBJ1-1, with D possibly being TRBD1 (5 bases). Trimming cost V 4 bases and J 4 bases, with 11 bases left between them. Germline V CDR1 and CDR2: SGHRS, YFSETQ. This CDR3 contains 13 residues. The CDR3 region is CASSTGSGTEAFF. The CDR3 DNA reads TGCGCCAGCAGCACAGGTAGTGGCACTGAAGCTTTCTTT.

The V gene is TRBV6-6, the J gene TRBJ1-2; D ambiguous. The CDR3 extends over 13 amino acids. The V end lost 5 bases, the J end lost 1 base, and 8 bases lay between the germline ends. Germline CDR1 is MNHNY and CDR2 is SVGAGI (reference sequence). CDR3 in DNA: TGTGCCAGCAGTCCGACTCTTAACTATGGCTACACCTTC. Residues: CASSPTLNYGYTF.

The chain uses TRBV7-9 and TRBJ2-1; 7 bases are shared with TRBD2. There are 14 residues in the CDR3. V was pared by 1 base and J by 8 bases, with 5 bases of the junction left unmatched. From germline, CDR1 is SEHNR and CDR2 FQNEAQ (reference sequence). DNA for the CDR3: TGTGCCAGCAGCTTAGGACGGGAGGTAGATGAGCAGTTCTTC. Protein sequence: CASSLGREVDEQFF.

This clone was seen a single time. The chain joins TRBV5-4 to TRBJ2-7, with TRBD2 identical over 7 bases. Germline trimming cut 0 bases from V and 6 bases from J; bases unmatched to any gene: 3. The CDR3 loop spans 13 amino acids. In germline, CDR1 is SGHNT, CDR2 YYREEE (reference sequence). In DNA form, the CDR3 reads TGTGCCAGCAGCTTGGAGGGGAGGGGCGAGCAGTACTTC. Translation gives CASSLEGRGEQYF.